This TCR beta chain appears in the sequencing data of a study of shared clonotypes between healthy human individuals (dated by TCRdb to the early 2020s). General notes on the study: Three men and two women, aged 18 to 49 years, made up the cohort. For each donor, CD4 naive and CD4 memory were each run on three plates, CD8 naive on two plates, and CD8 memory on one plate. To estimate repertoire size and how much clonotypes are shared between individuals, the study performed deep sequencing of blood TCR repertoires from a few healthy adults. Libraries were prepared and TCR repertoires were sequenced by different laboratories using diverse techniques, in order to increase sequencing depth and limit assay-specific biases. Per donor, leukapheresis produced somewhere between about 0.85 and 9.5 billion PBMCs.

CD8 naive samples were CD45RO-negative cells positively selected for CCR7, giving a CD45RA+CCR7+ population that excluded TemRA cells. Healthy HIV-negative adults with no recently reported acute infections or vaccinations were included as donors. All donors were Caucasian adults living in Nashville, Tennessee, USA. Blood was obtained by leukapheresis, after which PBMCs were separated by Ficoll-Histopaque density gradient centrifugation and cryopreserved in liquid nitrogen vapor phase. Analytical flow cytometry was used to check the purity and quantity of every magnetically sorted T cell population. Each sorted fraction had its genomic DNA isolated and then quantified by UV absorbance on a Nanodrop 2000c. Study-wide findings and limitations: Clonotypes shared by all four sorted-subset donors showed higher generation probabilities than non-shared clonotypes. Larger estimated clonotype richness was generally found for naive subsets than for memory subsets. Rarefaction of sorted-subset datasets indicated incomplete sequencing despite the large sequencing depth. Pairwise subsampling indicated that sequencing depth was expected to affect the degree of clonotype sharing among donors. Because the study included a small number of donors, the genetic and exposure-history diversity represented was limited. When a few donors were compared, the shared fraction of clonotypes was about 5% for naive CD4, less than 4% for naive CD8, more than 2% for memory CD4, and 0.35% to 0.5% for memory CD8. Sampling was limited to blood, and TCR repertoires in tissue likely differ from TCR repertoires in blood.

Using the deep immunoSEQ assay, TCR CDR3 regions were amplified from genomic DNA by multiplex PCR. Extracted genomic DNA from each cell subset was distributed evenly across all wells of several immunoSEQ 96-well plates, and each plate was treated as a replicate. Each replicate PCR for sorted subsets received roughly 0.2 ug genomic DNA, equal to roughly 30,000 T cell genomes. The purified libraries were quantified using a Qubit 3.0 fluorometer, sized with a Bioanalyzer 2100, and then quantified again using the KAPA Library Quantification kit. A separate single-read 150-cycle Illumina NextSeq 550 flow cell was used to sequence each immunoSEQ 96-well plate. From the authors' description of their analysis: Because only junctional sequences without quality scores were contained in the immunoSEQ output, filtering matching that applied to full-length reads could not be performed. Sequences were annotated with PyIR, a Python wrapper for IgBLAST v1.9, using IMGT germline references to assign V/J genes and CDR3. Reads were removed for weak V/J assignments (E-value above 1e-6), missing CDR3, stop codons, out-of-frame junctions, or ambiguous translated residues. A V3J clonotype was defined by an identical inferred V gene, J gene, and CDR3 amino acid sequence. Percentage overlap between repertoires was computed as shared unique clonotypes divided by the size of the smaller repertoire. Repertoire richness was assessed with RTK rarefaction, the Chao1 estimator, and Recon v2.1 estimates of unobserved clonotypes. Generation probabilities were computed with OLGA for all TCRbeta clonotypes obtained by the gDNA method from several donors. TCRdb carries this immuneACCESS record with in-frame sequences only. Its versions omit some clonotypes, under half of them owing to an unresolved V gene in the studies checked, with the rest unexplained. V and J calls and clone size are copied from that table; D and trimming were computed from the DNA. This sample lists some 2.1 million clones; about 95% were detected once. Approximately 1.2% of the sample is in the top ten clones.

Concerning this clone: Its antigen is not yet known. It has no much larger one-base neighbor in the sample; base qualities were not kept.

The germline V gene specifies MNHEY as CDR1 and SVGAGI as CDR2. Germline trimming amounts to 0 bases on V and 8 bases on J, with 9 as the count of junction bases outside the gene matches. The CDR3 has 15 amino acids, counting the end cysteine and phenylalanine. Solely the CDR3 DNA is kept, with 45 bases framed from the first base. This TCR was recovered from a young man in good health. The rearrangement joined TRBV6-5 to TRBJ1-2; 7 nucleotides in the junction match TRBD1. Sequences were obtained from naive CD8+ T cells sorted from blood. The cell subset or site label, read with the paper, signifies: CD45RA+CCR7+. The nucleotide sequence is TGTGCCAGCAGTTACTCCCCAGGACAGGTGGAGGGCTACACCTTC. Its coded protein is CASSYSPGQVEGYTF.